The 28 T cell receptor beta chains presented below share a single source sample, sequenced in a study of T-cell memory formation after mild COVID-19. One entry per CDR3 protein, called by TCRdb with MiXCR from the 5' RACE reads. The data show 450,000 to 650,000 distinct CDR3 sequences, 20% seen once. Sequenced input: PBMCs or a T cell subset sorted from them (not recorded which). The receptors shown here come from an adult woman who had mild COVID-19 (a few samples of this study predate the infection). Cell type and time point are not known.

This chain joins TRBV29-1 and TRBJ2-3, with 11 bases aligning to TRBD2. Germline CDR1 is SQVTM and CDR2 is ANQGSEA. Germline trimming cut 3 bases from V and 5 bases from J; bases unmatched to any gene: 7. This CDR3 has 15 amino acids. DNA for the CDR3: TGCAGCGTTGATTTTAGCGGGGGGGCCGGAGATACGCAGTATTTT. Amino acids: CSVDFSGGAGDTQYF.

The CDR3 sequence is CASSASRWDEQFF. The CDR3 DNA reads TGTGCCAGCTCAGCCTCCCGATGGGATGAGCAGTTCTTC. J is TRBJ2-1 and V is TRBV18, with D hard to call. Germline V gives CDR1 KGHSH, CDR2 LQKENI. The CDR3 loop spans 13 amino acids. V was trimmed by 5 bases and J by 8 bases, leaving 13 bases between them.

With respect to this clonotype: At one end, the junction sequence differs from germline, possibly due to a read error. This sequence joins TRBV7-9 and TRBJ1-1; D might be TRBD1 (6 bases). This CDR3 comprises 14 residues. CDR1 and CDR2 from the germline V gene are SEHNR and FQNEAQ (reference sequence). This CDR3 is CASSLEQGSTEDFF. Here the CDR3 DNA reads TGTGCCAGCAGCTTAGAACAGGGAAGCACTGAAGATTTCTTT.

This chain links TRBV11-3 with TRBJ2-1, with D maybe TRBD2 (6 bases). Germline CDR1 SGHNT, CDR2 YENEEA. This CDR3 is 13 amino acids long. V gave up 2 bases and J gave up 6 bases, with 8 bases separating them. The CDR3 region has the DNA TGTGCCAGCAGCTTATTCGGGGGCAATGAGCAGTTCTTC. It specifies CASSLFGGNEQFF.

This clonotype was counted a few times. The chain links TRBV20-1 to TRBJ2-1, with D tentatively TRBD1 (6 bases). Germline CDR1 and CDR2: DFQATT and SNEGSKA (reference sequence). V lost 0 bases and J 8 bases, leaving 14 bases between the germline ends. The CDR3 has 14 amino acids. The CDR3: CSARDQGGGYEQFF. CDR3 nucleotide sequence: TGCAGTGCTAGAGATCAAGGTGGGGGCTATGAGCAGTTCTTC.

This clonotype occurred a few times. The V call is TRBV6-2 or TRBV6-3, the J call TRBJ2-7; 7 bases are a match to TRBD1. Germline V gene data show CDR1 as MNHEY and CDR2 as SVGEGT. With 6 bases clipped from V and 6 bases from J, the junction kept 17 bases outside the gene matches. The CDR3 spans 16 residues. CDR3 nucleotide sequence: TGTGCCAGCAGCGCGGACAGGACAACCACTACTACCGAGCAGTACTTC. It encodes CASSADRTTTTTEQYF.

This clonotype came up a few times. This chain joins TRBV4-3 and TRBJ2-2; D not certain. The V and J ends lost 0 bases and 7 bases respectively, with 15 bases between them. The germline gives CDR1 LGHNA, CDR2 YSLEER. The CDR3 covers 16 residues. In DNA form, the CDR3 reads TGCGCCAGCAGCCAAGAGCGGTTGCTTAGAGGCGGGGAGCTGTTTTTT. It codes for CASSQERLLRGGELFF.

This clonotype was detected only a few times. This CDR3 reads CASSPSPAAADTQYF. The CDR3 nucleotides are TGCGCCAGCAGCCCCTCGCCGGCAGCCGCAGATACGCAGTATTTT. The J gene is TRBJ2-3, the V gene TRBV5-1; D remains ambiguous. Germline-derived CDR1 and CDR2 are SGHRS and YFSETQ. V was shortened by 4 bases and J by 4 bases, with 16 bases between the two germline ends. CDR3 size: 15 residues.

The rearrangement links TRBV24-1 to TRBJ2-7, with D perhaps TRBD2 (6 bases). Looked up from germline, CDR1 is KGHDR and CDR2 is SFDVKD. This CDR3 has 13 residues. V lost 4 bases to trimming and J lost 4 bases, with 10 bases between them. CDR3 in DNA: TGTGCCACCAGTGAAGCAGGGAGGTACGAGCAGTACTTC. It specifies CATSEAGRYEQYF.

This clonotype has just a few counts. This chain joins TRBV24-1 and TRBJ2-1, with TRBD2 matching 9 bases. Germline CDR1 and CDR2: KGHDR and SFDVKD. CDR3 size: 15 residues. V lost 5 bases and J lost 9; bases outside the gene matches: 10. CDR3 coding DNA: TGTGCCACCAGTGCACGCGGGGGGGCAAGTCGTGAGCAGTTCTTC. As protein: CATSARGGASREQFF.

The sample holds a few counts of this clonotype. This rearrangement joins TRBV19 to TRBJ2-7; 10 bases fit TRBD2. CDR1 LNHDA and CDR2 SQIVND come from the germline V gene (reference sequence). CDR3 size: 14 residues. The J segment lost 3 bases and the V segment lost 6 bases, leaving 5 bases of the junction unmatched. The CDR3 loop is CASSLAGENYEQYF. As DNA, the CDR3 is TGTGCCAGTAGCCTAGCGGGGGAGAACTACGAGCAGTACTTC.

This CDR3 reads CASSLKFEEIYSYEQYF. CDR3 sequence (DNA): TGCGCCAGCAGCTTGAAATTTGAGGAGATCTACTCCTACGAGCAGTACTTC. The chain joins TRBV5-1 to TRBJ2-7, with no clear D. V was cut by 1 base and J by 0 bases, with 17 bases left in between. There are 17 residues in the CDR3. CDR1 is SGHRS, CDR2 YFSETQ, per germline.

This clonotype has just a few counts. The gene calls are TRBV6-1 and TRBJ2-1; the match to TRBD2 covers 10 bases. This CDR3 is built from 17 residues. Germline CDR1 and CDR2: MNHNS and SASEGT. The V gene end was trimmed by 6 bases and the J gene end by 2 bases; junction bases not matched to a gene: 10. CDR3 in DNA: TGTGCCAGCAGGGGCAGCGGGGGGGCGTGGGCCTACAATGAGCAGTTCTTC. Amino acid sequence: CASRGSGGAWAYNEQFF.

This clonotype was recorded a few times. The chain links TRBV27 to TRBJ2-7, with D perhaps matching TRBD1 (5 bases). This CDR3 region has 15 residues. Trimming stripped 6 bases from V and 2 bases from J, with 17 bases between. Germline V lookup: CDR1 MNHEY, CDR2 SMNVEV (reference sequence). CDR3 residues: CASRGFPDSTYEQYF. The CDR3 DNA sequence: TGTGCCAGCAGGGGTTTCCCTGACAGTACCTACGAGCAGTACTTC.

DNA for the CDR3: TGCGCCAGCAGTCACATCTGCGGGAGAGGCACCGGGGAGCTGTTTTTT. Protein sequence: CASSHICGRGTGELFF. The chain uses TRBV23-1 and TRBJ2-2, with 7 positions matching TRBD2. Being an ORF, TRBV23-1 has a function that is uncertain. V was clipped by 3 bases and J by 4 bases; unmatched bases: 8. The CDR3 is 16 amino acids.

This clonotype was seen ten or more times. The rearrangement uses TRBV20-1 and TRBJ2-5, with 8 bases that match TRBD1. Germline V CDR1 and CDR2: DFQATT, SNEGSKA (reference sequence). This CDR3 has 16 residues. The junction had 11 bases not matched to a gene; V was cut back by 0 bases and J by 5 bases. The CDR3 loop is CSARDGRRGQRETQYF. The CDR3 region has the DNA TGCAGTGCTAGAGATGGACGCAGGGGGCAGAGGGAGACCCAGTACTTC.

There are a few counts of this clonotype. The chain recombines TRBV7-9 with TRBJ1-1, with D uncertain. The CDR3 has 14 amino acids. V shed 1 base and J shed 5 bases, with 11 bases lying between them. Germline CDR1 SEHNR, CDR2 FQNEAQ (reference sequence). Here the CDR3 DNA reads TGTGCCAGCAGCTTAGGGAGACCGGGAACTGAAGCTTTCTTT. Protein: CASSLGRPGTEAFF.

Only a few counts were recorded for this clonotype. The V gene is TRBV11-1, the J gene TRBJ2-7; 8 bases map to TRBD2. V shed 5 bases, J shed 2 bases, and the junction held 5 bases outside the gene matches. The CDR3 covers 14 residues. Per the germline V gene, CDR1 is SGHAT and CDR2 is FQDESV (reference sequence). CDR3 in DNA: TGTGCCAGCAGCAGGAGCGGGAGCCCCTACGAGCAGTACTTC. This translates into CASSRSGSPYEQYF.

DNA of the CDR3: TGTGCCAGCAGCCAAGATCAATCTAGCGGGGGCCAAGAGACCCAGTACTTC. It yields the protein CASSQDQSSGGQETQYF. The rearrangement uses TRBV4-2 and TRBJ2-5; 10 bases fit TRBD2. Per germline, CDR1 LGHNA and CDR2 YNFKEQ. This CDR3 is 17 amino acids long. J gave up 1 base and V 0 bases, and 5 bases lay outside the gene matches.

This clonotype came up once. V and J are TRBV11-3 and TRBJ2-5; D is ambiguous. With 0 bases removed from V and 1 base from J, the gap between germline ends came to 3 bases. This CDR3 is 13 amino acids long. Germline-derived CDR1 and CDR2 are SGHNT and YENEEA. CDR3 amino acids: CASSLESQETQYF. The CDR3 nucleotides read TGTGCCAGCAGCTTAGAATCCCAAGAGACCCAGTACTTC. Together with reference TRBV11-3 and TRBJ2-5, the CDR3 gives the full variable domain: EAGVVQSPRYKIIEKKQPVAFWCNPISGHNTLYWYLQNLGQGPELLIRYENEEAVDDSQLPKDRFSAERLKGVDSTLKIQPAELGDSAVYLCASSLESQETQYFGPGTRLLVL.

This clonotype was counted a few times. DNA for the CDR3: TGTGCCAGCGGGGGACAAGTCTACGAGCAGTACTTC. Translating it yields CASGGQVYEQYF. The chain recombines TRBV6-2 or TRBV6-3 with TRBJ2-7; TRBD1 is a possible D gene (6 bases). V shed 8 bases and J shed 3 bases, with 11 bases lying between them. Per germline, CDR1 MNHEY and CDR2 SVGEGT. The CDR3 sequence is 12 residues long.

In its sample, this clonotype was seen a few times. The chain employs TRBV5-1 and TRBJ2-1, with 14 bases matching TRBD2. The germline gives CDR1 SGHRS, CDR2 YFSETQ. The J segment lost 0 bases and the V segment lost 4 bases, leaving 9 bases of the junction unmatched. This CDR3 has 19 amino acids. Here the CDR3 reads CASSKDGTSGSYSYNEQFF. CDR3 DNA: TGCGCCAGCAGCAAGGACGGGACTAGCGGGAGCTACTCCTACAATGAGCAGTTCTTC.

This clonotype was seen a handful of times. The V gene is TRBV19, the J gene TRBJ2-2; 8 nucleotides match TRBD1. This CDR3 region has 15 residues. Germline assignment: CDR1 LNHDA and CDR2 SQIVND (reference sequence). Trimming removed 3 bases from V and 1 base from J; junction bases left unmatched: 1. CDR3: CASSMGQENTGELFF. Here the CDR3 DNA reads TGTGCCAGTAGTATGGGACAGGAGAACACCGGGGAGCTGTTTTTT.

The chain has TRBV15 and TRBJ2-7; D uncertain. Germline lookup yields CDR1 LNHNV and CDR2 YYDKDF (reference sequence). V lost 0 bases and J 1 base, leaving 13 bases between the germline ends. The CDR3 loop spans 16 amino acids. CDR3 protein: CATSRELGGSSYEQYF. As DNA, the CDR3 is TGTGCCACCAGCAGAGAACTGGGCGGAAGTTCCTACGAGCAGTACTTC.

The V call is TRBV30, the J call TRBJ2-3; 10 positions match TRBD2. The CDR3 is 13 amino acids. Losses at the gene ends were 4 bases for V and 8 bases for J; bases not matched to a gene: 6. Germline CDR1 GTSNPN, CDR2 SVGIG (reference sequence). CDR3 in amino acids: CAWKREGEGTQYF. The CDR3 DNA follows: TGTGCCTGGAAGCGGGAGGGAGAGGGTACGCAGTATTTT.

The chain has TRBV9 and TRBJ2-3, with D possibly being TRBD1 (7 bases). In germline, CDR1 is SGDLS, CDR2 YYNGEE. The CDR3 covers 16 residues. The V and J ends lost 2 bases and 0 bases respectively, with 13 bases between them. CDR3 sequence: CASSVNAGQSTDTQYF. The CDR3, as DNA: TGTGCCAGCAGCGTCAACGCGGGACAGAGCACAGATACGCAGTATTTT. The full variable domain, rest sourced from reference TRBV9 and TRBJ2-3, is DSGVTQTPKHLITATGQRVTLRCSPRSGDLSVYWYQQSLDQGLQFLIQYYNGEERAKGNILERFSAQQFPDLHSELNLSSLELGDSALYFCASSVNAGQSTDTQYFGPGTRLTVL.

The chain couples TRBV12-3 or TRBV12-4 to TRBJ2-7, with TRBD1 matching 8 bases. The CDR3 extends over 13 amino acids. V lost 8 bases, J lost 7 bases, and 10 bases stayed unmatched. CDR3 DNA sequence: TGTGCCAGCGCCGGGACAGGCCCTCGGGAGCAGTACTTC. Translating it yields CASAGTGPREQYF.

This clonotype came up many times. The chain recombines TRBV5-1 with TRBJ2-1; 16 nucleotides align to TRBD2. V dropped 7 bases and J dropped 12; count of bases not matched to a gene: 16. CDR1 and CDR2 from the germline V gene are SGHRS and YFSETQ. This CDR3 contains 17 residues. The CDR3 region has the DNA TGCGCCAGCCACCGAGACGCCGGGACTAGCGGGAGGGGAAGGCAGTTCTTC. It encodes CASHRDAGTSGRGRQFF.